The clone carrying this T cell receptor (beta chain) was found once. The method was immunoSEQ multiplex PCR; TCRdb's version includes in-frame clones alone and lacks a portion of them. The sample lists just over 70,000 clones, 85% occurring once. The sample belongs to a study of T cell responses to AZD1222 COVID-19 vaccine. The germline gives CDR1 SGHRS, CDR2 YFSETQ. V lost 2 bases to trimming and J lost 7 bases, with 19 bases between them. This CDR3 contains 15 residues. Material: peripheral blood, obtained on day 0 of AZD1222 vaccination. The chain couples TRBV5-1 to TRBJ2-7, with D possibly being TRBD2 (6 bases). The sequence was obtained from an adult in good health. The CDR3 loop is CASSLDSGQGREQYF. The CDR3 DNA reads TGCGCCAGCAGCTTAGACAGCGGGCAGGGAAGGGAGCAGTACTTC. Full variable domain (rest looked up from reference TRBV5-1 and TRBJ2-7): KAGVTQTPRYLIKTRGQQVTLSCSPISGHRSVSWYQQTPGQGLQFLFEYFSETQRNKGNFPGRFSGRQFSNSRSEMNVSTLELGDSALYLCASSLDSGQGREQYFGPGTRLTVT.